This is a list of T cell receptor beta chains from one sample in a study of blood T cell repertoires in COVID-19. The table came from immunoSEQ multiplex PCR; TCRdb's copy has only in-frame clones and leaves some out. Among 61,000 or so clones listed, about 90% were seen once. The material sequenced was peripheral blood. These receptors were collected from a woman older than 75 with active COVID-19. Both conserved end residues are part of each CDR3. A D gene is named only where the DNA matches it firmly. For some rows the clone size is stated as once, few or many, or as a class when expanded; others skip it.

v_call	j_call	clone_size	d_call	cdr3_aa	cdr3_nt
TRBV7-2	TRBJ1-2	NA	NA	CASSLRQQVYGYTF	TGTGCCAGCAGCCTTCGACAGCAAGTCTATGGCTACACCTTC
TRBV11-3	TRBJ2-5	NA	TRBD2	CASSPGTSQQETQYF	TGTGCCAGCAGCCCCGGGACTAGCCAACAAGAGACCCAGTACTTC
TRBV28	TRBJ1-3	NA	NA	CASSFLRKGLSGNTIYF	TGTGCCAGCAGTTTTCTCCGGAAGGGGCTTTCTGGAAACACCATATATTTT
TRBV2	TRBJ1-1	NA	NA	CASRPDRNTEAFF	TGTGCCAGCAGACCAGACAGGAACACTGAAGCTTTCTTT
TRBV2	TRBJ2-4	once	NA	CASSTGGGTKNIQYF	TGTGCCAGCAGTACAGGGGGGGGGACAAAAAACATTCAGTACTTC
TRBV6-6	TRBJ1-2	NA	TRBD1	CASSPRGDSTYYGYTF	TGTGCCAGCAGCCCACGTGGGGACAGTACTTACTATGGCTACACCTTC
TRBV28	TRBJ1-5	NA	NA	CASSALGGGNQPQHF	TGTGCCAGCAGTGCCCTGGGAGGGGGGAATCAGCCCCAGCATTTT
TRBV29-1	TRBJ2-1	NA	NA	CSVEDRSGDEQFF	TGCAGCGTTGAAGATAGGAGCGGTGATGAGCAGTTCTTC
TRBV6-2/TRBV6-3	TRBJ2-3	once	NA	CASSYSLFSDTQYF	TGTGCCAGCAGTTATAGCCTCTTTTCAGATACGCAGTATTTT
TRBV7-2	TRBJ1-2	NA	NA	CASSSRQVRDYGYTF	TGTGCCAGCAGCTCTAGACAGGTTCGGGACTATGGCTACACCTTC
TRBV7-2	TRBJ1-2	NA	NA	CASSLRQWDGYTF	TGTGCCAGCAGCTTGCGGCAATGGGATGGCTACACCTTC
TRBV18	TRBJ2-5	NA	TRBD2	CASSQTSPQETQYF	TGTGCCAGCTCCCAGACTAGCCCGCAAGAGACCCAGTACTTC
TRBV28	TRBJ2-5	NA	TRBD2	CASSYHSGGGETQYF	TGTGCCAGCAGTTATCATAGCGGGGGAGGTGAGACCCAGTACTTC
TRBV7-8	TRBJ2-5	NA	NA	CASSTGTSYQETQYF	TGTGCCAGCAGCACAGGGACATCGTACCAAGAGACCCAGTACTTC
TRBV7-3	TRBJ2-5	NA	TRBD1	CASSSAGGSMATQYF	TGTGCCAGCAGCTCAGCAGGGGGCTCCATGGCGACCCAGTACTTC
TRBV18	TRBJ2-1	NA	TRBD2	CASSPGLAGRNEQFF	TGTGCCAGCTCACCTGGACTAGCGGGCCGGAATGAGCAGTTCTTC
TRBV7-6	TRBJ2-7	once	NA	CASSAGPLLLEQYF	TGTGCCAGCAGCGCGGGGCCTCTCCTACTAGAGCAGTACTTC
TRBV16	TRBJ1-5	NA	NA	CASSFGQHQPQHF	TGTGCCAGCAGCTTCGGACAGCATCAGCCCCAGCATTTT
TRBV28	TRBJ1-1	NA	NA	CASRLSSVNTEAFF	TGTGCCAGCAGGCTGAGTAGTGTGAACACTGAAGCTTTCTTT
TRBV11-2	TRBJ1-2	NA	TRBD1	CASSPQGGTNYGYTF	TGTGCCAGCAGTCCCCAGGGGGGCACTAACTATGGCTACACCTTC
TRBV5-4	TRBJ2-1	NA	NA	CASSQLTGFNEQFF	TGTGCCAGCAGCCAGTTGACAGGATTCAATGAGCAGTTCTTC
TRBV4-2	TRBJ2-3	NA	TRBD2	CASSQEGLGSTDTQYF	TGTGCCAGCAGCCAAGAGGGACTAGGAAGCACAGATACGCAGTATTTT
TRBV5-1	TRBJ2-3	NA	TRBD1	CASSLDRGGDTQYF	TGCGCCAGCAGCCTGGACAGGGGCGGAGATACGCAGTATTTT
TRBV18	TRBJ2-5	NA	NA	CASSPSAPKETQYF	TGTGCCAGCTCACCATCCGCCCCTAAAGAGACCCAGTACTTC